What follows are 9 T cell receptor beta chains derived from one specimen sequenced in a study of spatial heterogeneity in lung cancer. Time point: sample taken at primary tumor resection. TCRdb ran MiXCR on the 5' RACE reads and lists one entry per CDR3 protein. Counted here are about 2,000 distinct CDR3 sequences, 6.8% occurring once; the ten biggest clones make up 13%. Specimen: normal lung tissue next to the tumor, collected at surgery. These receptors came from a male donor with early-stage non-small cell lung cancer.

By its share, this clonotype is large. CDR3 sequence reads: CASCQTVNTEAFF. The CDR3 DNA follows: TGTGCCAGCTGCCAGACGGTGAACACTGAAGCTTTCTTT. The chain employs TRBV5-5 and TRBJ1-1; no reliable D call. The V and J ends lost 7 bases and 0 bases respectively, with 10 bases between them. This CDR3 region has 13 residues. Germline-derived CDR1 and CDR2 are SGHKS and YYEKEE (reference sequence).

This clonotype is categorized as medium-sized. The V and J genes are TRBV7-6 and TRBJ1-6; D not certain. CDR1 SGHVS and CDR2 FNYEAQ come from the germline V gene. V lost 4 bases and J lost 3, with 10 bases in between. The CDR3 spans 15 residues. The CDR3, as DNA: TGTGCCAGCAGCTCGGACGGTGTCTATAATTCACCCCTCCACTTT. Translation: CASSSDGVYNSPLHF.

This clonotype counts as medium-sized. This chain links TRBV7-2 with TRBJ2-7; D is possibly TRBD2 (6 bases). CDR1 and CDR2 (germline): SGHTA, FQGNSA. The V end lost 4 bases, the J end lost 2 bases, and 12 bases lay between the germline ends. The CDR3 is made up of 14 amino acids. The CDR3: CASSSRGDPYEQYF. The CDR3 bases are TGTGCCAGCAGCTCCCGCGGGGACCCCTACGAGCAGTACTTC.

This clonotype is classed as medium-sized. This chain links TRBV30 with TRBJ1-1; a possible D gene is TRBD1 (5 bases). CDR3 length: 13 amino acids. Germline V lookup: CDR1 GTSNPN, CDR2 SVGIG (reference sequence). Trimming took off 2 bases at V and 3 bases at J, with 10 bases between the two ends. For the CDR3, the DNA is TGTGCCTGGAGTTTCGGAGGGGACACTGAAGCTTTCTTT. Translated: CAWSFGGDTEAFF. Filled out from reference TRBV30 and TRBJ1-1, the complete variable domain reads SQTIHQWPATLVQPVGSPLSLECTVEGTSNPNLYWYRQAAGRGLQLLFYSVGIGQISSEVPQNLSASRPQDRQFILSSKKLLLSDSGFYLCAWSFGGDTEAFFGQGTRLTVV.

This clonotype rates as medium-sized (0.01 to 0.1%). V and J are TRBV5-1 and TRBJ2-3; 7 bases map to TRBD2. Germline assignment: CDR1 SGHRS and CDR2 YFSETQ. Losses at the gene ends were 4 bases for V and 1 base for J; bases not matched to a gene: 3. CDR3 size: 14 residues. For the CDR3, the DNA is TGCGCCAGCAGCCCGGGGGGAGGCACAGATACGCAGTATTTT. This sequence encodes CASSPGGGTDTQYF. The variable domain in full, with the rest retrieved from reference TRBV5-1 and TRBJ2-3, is KAGVTQTPRYLIKTRGQQVTLSCSPISGHRSVSWYQQTPGQGLQFLFEYFSETQRNKGNFPGRFSGRQFSNSRSEMNVSTLELGDSALYLCASSPGGGTDTQYFGPGTRLTVL.

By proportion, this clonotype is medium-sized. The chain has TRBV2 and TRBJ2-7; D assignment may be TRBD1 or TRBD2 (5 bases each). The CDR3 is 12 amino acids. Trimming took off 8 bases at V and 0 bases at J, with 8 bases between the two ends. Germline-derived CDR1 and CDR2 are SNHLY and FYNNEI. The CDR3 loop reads CASGTNSYEQYF. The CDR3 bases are TGTGCCAGCGGGACCAACTCCTACGAGCAGTACTTC.

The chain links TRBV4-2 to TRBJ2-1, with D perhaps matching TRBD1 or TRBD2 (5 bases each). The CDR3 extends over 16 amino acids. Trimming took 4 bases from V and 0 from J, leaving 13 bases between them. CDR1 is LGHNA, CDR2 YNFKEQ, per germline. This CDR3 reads CASSPGSGPSYNEQFF. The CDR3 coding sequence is TGTGCCAGCAGCCCTGGGTCGGGGCCCTCCTACAATGAGCAGTTCTTC.

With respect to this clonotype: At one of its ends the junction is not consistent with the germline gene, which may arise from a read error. The chain's CDR3 is CASVAGAYNSPLHF. In DNA, the CDR3 is TGTGCCAGCGTGGCAGGGGCCTATAATTCACCCCTCCATTTT. The chain has TRBV3-1 and TRBJ1-6; possibly TRBD1 for D (6 bases). Germline loops: CDR1 LGHDT, CDR2 YNNKEL (reference sequence). This CDR3 has 14 residues.

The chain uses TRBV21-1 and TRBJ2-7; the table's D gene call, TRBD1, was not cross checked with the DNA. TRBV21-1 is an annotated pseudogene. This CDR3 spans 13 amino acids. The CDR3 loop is CASHQSGSYEQYF. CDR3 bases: TGTGCCAGCCACCAATCCGGGAGCTACGAGCAGTACTTC.